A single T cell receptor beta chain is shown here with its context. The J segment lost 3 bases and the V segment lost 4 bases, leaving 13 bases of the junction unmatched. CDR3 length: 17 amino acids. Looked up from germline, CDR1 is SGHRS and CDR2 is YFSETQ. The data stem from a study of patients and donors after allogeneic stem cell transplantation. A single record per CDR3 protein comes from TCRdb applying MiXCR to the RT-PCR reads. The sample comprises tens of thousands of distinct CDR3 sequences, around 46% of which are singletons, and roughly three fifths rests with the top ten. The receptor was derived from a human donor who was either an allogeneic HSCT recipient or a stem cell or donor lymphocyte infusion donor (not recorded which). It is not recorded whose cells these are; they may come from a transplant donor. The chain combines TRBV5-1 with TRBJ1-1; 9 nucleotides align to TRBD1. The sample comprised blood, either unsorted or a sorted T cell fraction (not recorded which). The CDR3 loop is CASSRIYRGRNDTEAFF. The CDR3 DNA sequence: TGCGCCAGCAGCCGCATATACAGGGGGCGAAATGACACTGAAGCTTTCTTT.